These T cell receptor beta chains were read from a single sample in a study of T cells after yellow fever vaccination. MiXCR, applied by TCRdb to the 5' RACE reads, yields one record per CDR3 protein. The table records 450,000 to 600,000 distinct CDR3 sequences, about a sixth of them present only once. Specimen: PBMCs, collected about 5 days after the first yellow fever vaccination. These receptors were taken from a man aged 18 to 35 who received the YFV17D yellow fever vaccine. CDR3s include the opening cysteine and the closing phenylalanine or tryptophan. The D gene is left open where the match is weak. Rows may omit the clone size; those that give it use once, few, many or a size class.

TRBV12-3/TRBV12-4	14	TRBJ2-1	TRBD1	many	TGTGCCAGCAACCCAGGGACAGGGGGCCTTGAGCAGTTCTTC	CASNPGTGGLEQFF
TRBV15	16	TRBJ1-4	NA	NA	TGTGCCACCAGCAGAGATCATGGGAGTTCTAATGAAAAACTGTTTTTT	CATSRDHGSSNEKLFF
TRBV4-1	17	TRBJ2-6	NA	few	TGCGCCAGCAGCCAAGCGGGGGTTAGGTCTGGGGCCAACGTCCTGACTTTC	CASSQAGVRSGANVLTF
TRBV28	16	TRBJ2-1	TRBD2	NA	TGTGCCAGCGCCACTAGCGGGGGCTGGGGATACAATGAGCAGTTCTTC	CASATSGGWGYNEQFF
TRBV5-1	15	TRBJ2-7	TRBD1	few	TGCGCCAGCAGCTTGGCCGTGACAGGGGTGGACGAGCAGTACTTC	CASSLAVTGVDEQYF
TRBV9	13	TRBJ2-3	NA	NA	TGTGCCAGCCAGACCTGGGGCACAGATACGCAGTATTTT	CASQTWGTDTQYF
TRBV20-1	12	TRBJ1-1	NA	NA	TGCAGTGCTTTTCCTGGGGGCACTGAAGCTTTCTTT	CSAFPGGTEAFF
TRBV9	14	TRBJ2-7	TRBD1	NA	TGTGCCAGCAGTCCTACAGGGGACGTCGGCGAGCAGTACTTC	CASSPTGDVGEQYF
TRBV6-5	14	TRBJ1-2	NA	NA	TGTGCCAGCAGTTACTCGGTCACAAACTATGGCTACACCTTC	CASSYSVTNYGYTF
TRBV30	13	TRBJ2-7	NA	NA	TGTGCCTGGGCTCTAGGGGGAGGGTACGAGCAGTACTTC	CAWALGGGYEQYF
TRBV12-3/TRBV12-4	14	TRBJ2-5	NA	NA	TGTGCCAGCAGTCCCGAGGAGAGGCAAGAGACCCAGTACTTC	CASSPEERQETQYF
TRBV5-1	17	TRBJ2-2	TRBD1	NA	TGCGCCAGCAGTTTCATTGTGGGGACAGCGAACACCGGGGAGCTGTTTTTT	CASSFIVGTANTGELFF
TRBV7-6	15	TRBJ2-1	TRBD1	many	TGTGCCAGCAGTTACACGGACAGGGGGCGCCTTGAGCAGTTCTTC	CASSYTDRGRLEQFF
TRBV7-3	14	TRBJ2-3	NA	NA	TGTGCCAGCAGCTTAACAGCCTGGGGGCATACGCAGTATTTT	CASSLTAWGHTQYF
TRBV7-9	15	TRBJ2-7	NA	NA	TGTGCCAGCAGCTTAGGAACAGGTCAGGTCCACGAGCAGTACTTC	CASSLGTGQVHEQYF
TRBV6-5	14	TRBJ1-5	NA	NA	TGTGCCAGCAGTTACAGGGGAAACAATCAGCCCCAGCATTTT	CASSYRGNNQPQHF
TRBV7-9	12	TRBJ2-7	NA	NA	TGTGCCAGCAGCTTTCCGACGGATGAGCAGTACTTC	CASSFPTDEQYF
TRBV7-2	13	TRBJ1-2	NA	NA	TGTGCCAGCAGCTTAGCCACGGATTGGGGCTACACCTTC	CASSLATDWGYTF
TRBV27	14	TRBJ2-3	TRBD1	many	TGTGCCAGCAGTTACAACCGGGACAGCCATACGCAGTATTTT	CASSYNRDSHTQYF
TRBV7-8	16	TRBJ2-5	NA	few	TGTGCCAGCAGCCGGATACGCGGGCCGAGCCAAGAGACCCAGTACTTC	CASSRIRGPSQETQYF
TRBV12-3/TRBV12-4	18	TRBJ2-5	TRBD2	few	TGTGCCAGCAGTCCCCACGAACTAGCGGGGGGCCCTCAAGAGACCCAGTACTTC	CASSPHELAGGPQETQYF
TRBV7-8	15	TRBJ1-2	TRBD1	NA	TGTGCCAGCAGCTTTTCCCGGGACAGGGGTTATGGCTACACCTTC	CASSFSRDRGYGYTF
TRBV20-1	14	TRBJ2-3	NA	NA	TGCAGTGCTCAGGGTTCGGTCTTCACAGATACGCAGTATTTT	CSAQGSVFTDTQYF
TRBV3-1	13	TRBJ1-1	NA	few	TGTGCCAGCAGCCAAGATGTTTGGACTGAAGCTTTCTTT	CASSQDVWTEAFF
TRBV7-2	14	TRBJ2-7	NA	NA	TGTGCCAGCAGCCCACGAGGGGGTATCAACGAGCAGTACTTC	CASSPRGGINEQYF
TRBV6-5	17	TRBJ1-3	NA	few	TGTGCCAGCAGTTACGCGGGGACAATGAGCTCTGGAAACACCATATATTTT	CASSYAGTMSSGNTIYF
TRBV20-1	16	TRBJ1-5	NA	few	TGCAGTGCTAGTAGGAGGGGGGGAACTAGCAATCAGCCCCAGCATTTT	CSASRRGGTSNQPQHF
TRBV5-1	15	TRBJ2-3	NA	NA	TGCGCCAGCAGCTTTGGTAGGGTTAGCACAGATACGCAGTATTTT	CASSFGRVSTDTQYF
TRBV10-3	13	TRBJ1-1	NA	few	TGTGCCATCACTCGGCTCGCGAACACTGAAGCTTTCTTT	CAITRLANTEAFF
TRBV6-6	12	TRBJ2-7	NA	NA	TGTGCCAGCAGTTCCCCTGAGAGTCGGCCGTACTTC	CASSSPESRPYF
TRBV6-2/TRBV6-3	13	TRBJ2-1	NA	few	TGTGCCAGCAGAAAACTTACCTACAATGAGCAGTTCTTC	CASRKLTYNEQFF
TRBV5-6	15	TRBJ2-1	TRBD2	few	TGTGCCAGCAGCTTGATGCCTAGCGGGGGATATGAGCAGTTCTTC	CASSLMPSGGYEQFF
TRBV9	15	TRBJ1-4	TRBD1	few	TGTGCCAGCAGCTCGAGGACAGGGGGAACTGAAAAACTGTTTTTT	CASSSRTGGTEKLFF
TRBV6-6	12	TRBJ1-6	NA	NA	TGTGCCAGCAGTTACGGCGATTCACCCCTCCACTTT	CASSYGDSPLHF
TRBV12-3/TRBV12-4	14	TRBJ2-3	NA	few	TGTGCCAGCAGTTCCATCCTAGCCGTGGATACGCAGTATTTT	CASSSILAVDTQYF
TRBV5-1	16	TRBJ1-2	TRBD1	NA	TGCGCCAGCAGCTCACTGACAGGGTGGTCCGTCGATGGCTACACCTTC	CASSSLTGWSVDGYTF
TRBV20-1	12	TRBJ1-4	TRBD1	NA	TGCAGTGCCAGGGGGGGCTATGAAAAACTGTTTTTT	CSARGGYEKLFF
TRBV4-3	15	TRBJ2-3	NA	NA	TGCGCCAGCAGCCAAGATGGGGTAGCGGCAGATACGCAGTATTTT	CASSQDGVAADTQYF
TRBV12-3/TRBV12-4	18	TRBJ2-1	NA	few	TGTGCCAGCAGTCCGCGTCGTAAGTCCTCCCGAGGGGACAATGAGCAGTTCTTC	CASSPRRKSSRGDNEQFF
TRBV6-2/TRBV6-3	13	TRBJ1-2	NA	few	TGTGCCAGCAAGGGGCAGGTTTACTATGGCTACACCTTC	CASKGQVYYGYTF
TRBV5-1	14	TRBJ2-1	NA	few	TGCGCCAGCAGCTTGGATGGGGGCCCCAATGAGCAGTTCTTC	CASSLDGGPNEQFF